This TCR beta chain was obtained from a study of cytomegalovirus exposure and HLA in healthy donors. Clones were sequenced by immunoSEQ multiplex PCR, and TCRdb holds only the in-frame ones, with some missing. The sample lists 200,000 to 250,000 clones; roughly 83% were seen once. This receptor was taken from a woman in her 30s in good health and CMV-seropositive. Sequencing was performed on PBMCs.

CDR3 bases: TGCGCCAGCAGCAATGGCTATCTGATGCAAGGACAGGCCGTAGCTAACTATGGCTACACCTTC. This translates into CASSNGYLMQGQAVANYGYTF. The rearrangement links TRBV5-1 to TRBJ1-2; 7 bases are shared with TRBD1. The V gene's germline CDR1 is SGHRS and CDR2 YFSETQ. The CDR3 totals 21 residues. Trimming at V came to 4 bases and at J to 0 bases, leaving 24 bases not matched to a gene.